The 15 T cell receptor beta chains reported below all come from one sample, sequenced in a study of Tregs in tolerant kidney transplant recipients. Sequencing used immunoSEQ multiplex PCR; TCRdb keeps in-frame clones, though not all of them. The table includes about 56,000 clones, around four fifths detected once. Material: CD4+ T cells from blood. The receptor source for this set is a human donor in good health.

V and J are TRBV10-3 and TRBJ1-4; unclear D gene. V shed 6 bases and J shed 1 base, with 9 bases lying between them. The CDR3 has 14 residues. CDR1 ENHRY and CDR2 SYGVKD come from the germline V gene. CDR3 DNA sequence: TGTGCCATCAGGAGCGGGGTAACTAATGAAAAACTGTTTTTT. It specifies CAIRSGVTNEKLFF.

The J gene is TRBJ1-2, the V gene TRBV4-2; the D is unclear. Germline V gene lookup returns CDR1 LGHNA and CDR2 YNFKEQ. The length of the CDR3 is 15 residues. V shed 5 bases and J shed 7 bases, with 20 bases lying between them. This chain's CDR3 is CASSLEGSLIGGYTF. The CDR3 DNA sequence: TGTGCCAGCAGCTTGGAAGGGTCTTTAATAGGTGGCTACACCTTC.

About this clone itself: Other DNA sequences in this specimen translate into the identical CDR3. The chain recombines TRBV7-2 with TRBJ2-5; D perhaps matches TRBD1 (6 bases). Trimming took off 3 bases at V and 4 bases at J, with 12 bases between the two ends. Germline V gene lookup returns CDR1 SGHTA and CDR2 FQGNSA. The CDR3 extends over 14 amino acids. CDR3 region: CASSFLTGGETQYF. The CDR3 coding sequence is TGTGCCAGCAGCTTCCTGACAGGCGGAGAGACCCAGTACTTC.

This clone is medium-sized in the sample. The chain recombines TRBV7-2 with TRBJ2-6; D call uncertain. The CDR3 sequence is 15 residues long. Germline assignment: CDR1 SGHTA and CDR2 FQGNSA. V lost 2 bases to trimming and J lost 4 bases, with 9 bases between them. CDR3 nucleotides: TGTGCCAGCAGCTTAACTCGGGTGGGGGCCAACGTCCTGACTTTC. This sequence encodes CASSLTRVGANVLTF.

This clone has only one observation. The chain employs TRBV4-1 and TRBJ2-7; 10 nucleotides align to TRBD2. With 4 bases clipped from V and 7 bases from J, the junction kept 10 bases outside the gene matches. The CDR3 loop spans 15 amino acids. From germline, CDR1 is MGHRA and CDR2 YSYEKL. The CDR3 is CASSPSLAGAREQYF. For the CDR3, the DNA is TGCGCCAGCAGCCCCAGCCTAGCGGGAGCACGGGAGCAGTACTTC.

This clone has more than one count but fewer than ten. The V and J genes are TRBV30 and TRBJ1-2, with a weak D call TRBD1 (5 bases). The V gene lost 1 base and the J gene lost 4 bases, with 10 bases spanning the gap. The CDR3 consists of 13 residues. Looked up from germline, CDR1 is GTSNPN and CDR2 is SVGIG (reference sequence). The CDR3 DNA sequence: TGTGCCTGGAGTGAGGGGCAGGGCTATGGCTACACCTTC. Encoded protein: CAWSEGQGYGYTF.

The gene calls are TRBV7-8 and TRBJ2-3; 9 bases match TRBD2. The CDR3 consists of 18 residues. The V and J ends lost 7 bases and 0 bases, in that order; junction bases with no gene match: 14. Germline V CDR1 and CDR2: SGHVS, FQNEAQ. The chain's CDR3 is CASTPLRGGVRSTDTQYF. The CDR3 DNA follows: TGTGCCAGCACGCCCCTCCGCGGGGGGGTCCGAAGCACAGATACGCAGTATTTT.

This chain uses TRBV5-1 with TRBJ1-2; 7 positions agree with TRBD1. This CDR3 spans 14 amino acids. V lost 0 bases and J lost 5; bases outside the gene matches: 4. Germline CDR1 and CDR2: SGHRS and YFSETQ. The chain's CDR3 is CASSLVTGEYGYTF. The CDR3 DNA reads TGCGCCAGCAGCTTGGTAACAGGGGAATATGGCTACACCTTC.

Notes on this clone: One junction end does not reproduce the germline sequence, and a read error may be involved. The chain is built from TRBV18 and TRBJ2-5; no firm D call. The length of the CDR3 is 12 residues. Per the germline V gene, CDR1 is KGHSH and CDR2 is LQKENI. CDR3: CATSTLPETQYF. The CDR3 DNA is TGTGCCACCTCAACCCTCCCGGAGACCCAGTACTTC.

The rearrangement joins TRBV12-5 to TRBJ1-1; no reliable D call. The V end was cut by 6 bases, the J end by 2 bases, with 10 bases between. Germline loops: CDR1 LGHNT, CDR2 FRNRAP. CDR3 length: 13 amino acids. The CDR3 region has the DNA TGTGCTAGTGGCCCGGCCGGAAACACTGAAGCTTTCTTT. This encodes CASGPAGNTEAFF.

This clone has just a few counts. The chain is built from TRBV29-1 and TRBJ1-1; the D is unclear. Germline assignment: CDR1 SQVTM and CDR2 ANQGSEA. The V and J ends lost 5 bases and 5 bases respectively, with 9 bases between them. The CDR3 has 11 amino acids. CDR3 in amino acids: CSVNSETEAFF. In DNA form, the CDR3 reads TGCAGCGTTAATTCGGAGACTGAAGCTTTCTTT. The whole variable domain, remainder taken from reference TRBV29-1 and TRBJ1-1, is SAVISQKPSRDICQRGTSLTIQCQVDSQVTMMFWYRQQPGQSLTLIATANQGSEATYESGFVIDKFPISRPNLTFSTLTVSNMSPEDSSIYLCSVNSETEAFFGQGTRLTVV.

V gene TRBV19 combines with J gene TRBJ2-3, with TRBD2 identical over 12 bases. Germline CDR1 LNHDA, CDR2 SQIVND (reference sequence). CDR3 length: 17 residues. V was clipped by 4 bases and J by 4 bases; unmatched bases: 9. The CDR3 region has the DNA TGTGCCAGTAGTACCGCCTTACTAGCGGGAGGTGCAGATACGCAGTATTTT. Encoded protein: CASSTALLAGGADTQYF.

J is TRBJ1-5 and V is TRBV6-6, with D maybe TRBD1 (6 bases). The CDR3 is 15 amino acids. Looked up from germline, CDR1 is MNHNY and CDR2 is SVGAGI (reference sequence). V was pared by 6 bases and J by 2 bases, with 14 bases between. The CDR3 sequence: CASRAPGVRNQPQHF. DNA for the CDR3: TGTGCCAGCAGGGCCCCAGGGGTTCGCAATCAGCCCCAGCATTTT.

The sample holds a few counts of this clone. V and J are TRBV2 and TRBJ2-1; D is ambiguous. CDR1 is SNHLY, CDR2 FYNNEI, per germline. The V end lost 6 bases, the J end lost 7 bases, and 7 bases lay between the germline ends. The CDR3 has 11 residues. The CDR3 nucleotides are TGTGCCAGCAGGGCTAGGAATGAGCAGTTCTTC. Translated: CASRARNEQFF.

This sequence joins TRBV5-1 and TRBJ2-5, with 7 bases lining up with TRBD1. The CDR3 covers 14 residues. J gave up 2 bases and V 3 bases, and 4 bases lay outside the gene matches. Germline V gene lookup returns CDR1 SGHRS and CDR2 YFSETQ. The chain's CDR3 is CASSSQGNQETQYF. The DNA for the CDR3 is TGCGCCAGCAGCTCACAGGGGAATCAAGAGACCCAGTACTTC.